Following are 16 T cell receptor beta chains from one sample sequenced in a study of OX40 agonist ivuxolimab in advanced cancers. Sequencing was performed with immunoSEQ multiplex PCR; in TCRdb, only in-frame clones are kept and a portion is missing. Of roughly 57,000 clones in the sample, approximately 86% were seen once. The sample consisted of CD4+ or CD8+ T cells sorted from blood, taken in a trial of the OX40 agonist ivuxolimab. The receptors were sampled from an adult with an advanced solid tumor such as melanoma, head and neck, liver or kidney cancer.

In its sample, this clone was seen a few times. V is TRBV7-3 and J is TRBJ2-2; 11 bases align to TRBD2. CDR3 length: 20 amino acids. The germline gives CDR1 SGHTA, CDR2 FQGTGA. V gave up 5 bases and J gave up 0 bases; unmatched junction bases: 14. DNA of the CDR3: TGTGCCAGCAGCCATCGGACTAGCGGGCCGTATTCACCGAACACCGGGGAGCTGTTTTTT. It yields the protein CASSHRTSGPYSPNTGELFF. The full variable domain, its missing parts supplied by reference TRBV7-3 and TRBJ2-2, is GAGVSQTPSNKVTEKGKYVELRCDPISGHTALYWYRQSLGQGPEFLIYFQGTGAADDSGLPNDRFFAVRPEGSVSTLKIQRTERGDSAVYLCASSHRTSGPYSPNTGELFFGEGSRLTVL.

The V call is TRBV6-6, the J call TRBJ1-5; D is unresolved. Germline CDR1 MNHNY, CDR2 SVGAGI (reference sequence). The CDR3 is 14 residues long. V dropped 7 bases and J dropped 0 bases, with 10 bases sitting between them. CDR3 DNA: TGTGCCAGCAACAGAGACCTTAGCAATCAGCCCCAGCATTTT. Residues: CASNRDLSNQPQHF.

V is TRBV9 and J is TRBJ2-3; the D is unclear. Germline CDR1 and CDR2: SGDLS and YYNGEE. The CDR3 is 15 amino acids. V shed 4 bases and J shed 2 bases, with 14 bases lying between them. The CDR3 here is CASSPSSRNTDTQYF. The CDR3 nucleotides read TGTGCCAGCAGCCCCTCTTCGCGGAACACAGATACGCAGTATTTT. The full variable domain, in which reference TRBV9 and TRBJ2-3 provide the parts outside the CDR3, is DSGVTQTPKHLITATGQRVTLRCSPRSGDLSVYWYQQSLDQGLQFLIQYYNGEERAKGNILERFSAQQFPDLHSELNLSSLELGDSALYFCASSPSSRNTDTQYFGPGTRLTVL.

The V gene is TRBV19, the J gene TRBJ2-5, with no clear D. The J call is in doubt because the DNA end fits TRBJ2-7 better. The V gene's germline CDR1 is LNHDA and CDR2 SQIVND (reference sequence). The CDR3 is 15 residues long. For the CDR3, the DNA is TGTGCCAGTAGTATAGGCCCTACCCCTATCTACGAGCAGTACTTC. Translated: CASSIGPTPIYEQYF.

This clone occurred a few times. In DNA form, the CDR3 reads TGTGCCAGCGAAGACTGGACAGCCCTTCAGCCCCAGCATTTT. It translates to CASEDWTALQPQHF. The V call is TRBV6-1, the J call TRBJ1-5; maybe TRBD1 (6 bases). V was cut by 8 bases and J by 6 bases, with 17 bases left in between. The CDR3 has 14 residues. Germline V gives CDR1 MNHNS, CDR2 SASEGT.

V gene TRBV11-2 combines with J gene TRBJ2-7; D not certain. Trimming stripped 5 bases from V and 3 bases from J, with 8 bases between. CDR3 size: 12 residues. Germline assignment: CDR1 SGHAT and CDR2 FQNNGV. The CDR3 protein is CASSLWSYEQYF. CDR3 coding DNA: TGTGCCAGCAGCCTCTGGAGCTACGAGCAGTACTTC. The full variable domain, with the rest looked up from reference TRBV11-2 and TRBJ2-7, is EAGVAQSPRYKIIEKRQSVAFWCNPISGHATLYWYQQILGQGPKLLIQFQNNGVVDDSQLPKDRFSAERLKGVDSTLKIQPAKLEDSAVYLCASSLWSYEQYFGPGTRLTVT.

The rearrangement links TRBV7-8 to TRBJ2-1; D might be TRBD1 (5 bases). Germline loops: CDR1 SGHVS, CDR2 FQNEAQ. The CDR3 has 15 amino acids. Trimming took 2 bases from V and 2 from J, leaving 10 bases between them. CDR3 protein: CASSLRQGAYNEQFF. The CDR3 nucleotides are TGTGCCAGCAGCTTACGGCAGGGCGCCTACAATGAGCAGTTCTTC.

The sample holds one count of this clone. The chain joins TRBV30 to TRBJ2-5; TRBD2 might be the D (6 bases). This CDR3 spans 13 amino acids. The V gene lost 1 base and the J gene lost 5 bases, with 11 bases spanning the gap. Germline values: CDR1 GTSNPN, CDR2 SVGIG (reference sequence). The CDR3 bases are TGTGCCTGGAGTGGGGACTGGAGGGAGACCCAGTACTTC. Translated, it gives CAWSGDWRETQYF.

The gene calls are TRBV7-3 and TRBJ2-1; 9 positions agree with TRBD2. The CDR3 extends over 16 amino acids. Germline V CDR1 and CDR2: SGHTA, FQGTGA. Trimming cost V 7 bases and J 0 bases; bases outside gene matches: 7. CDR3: CASTQLAGVSYNEQFF. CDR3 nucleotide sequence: TGTGCCAGCACCCAATTAGCGGGAGTCTCCTACAATGAGCAGTTCTTC.

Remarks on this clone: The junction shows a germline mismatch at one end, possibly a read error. In nucleotides, the CDR3 is TGTGCTAGCAGCTCCGGGACTAGCGGTAATGAGCAGTTCTTC. Encoded protein: CASSSGTSGNEQFF. The chain is built from TRBV7-7 and TRBJ2-1, with 11 bases identical to TRBD2. The CDR3 has 14 residues. Germline lookup yields CDR1 SSHAT and CDR2 FNYEAQ (reference sequence).

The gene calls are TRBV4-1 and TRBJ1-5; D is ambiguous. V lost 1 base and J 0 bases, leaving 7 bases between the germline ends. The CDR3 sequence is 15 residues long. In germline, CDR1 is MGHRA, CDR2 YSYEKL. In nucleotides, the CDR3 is TGCGCCAGCAGCCAAGGGCCAAATAGCAATCAGCCCCAGCATTTT. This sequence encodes CASSQGPNSNQPQHF.

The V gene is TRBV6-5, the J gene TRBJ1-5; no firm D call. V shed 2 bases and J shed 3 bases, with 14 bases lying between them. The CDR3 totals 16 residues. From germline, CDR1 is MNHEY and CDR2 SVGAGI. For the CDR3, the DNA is TGTGCCAGCAGTTACAAGGGAATGGGAATCAATCAGCCCCAGCATTTT. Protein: CASSYKGMGINQPQHF.

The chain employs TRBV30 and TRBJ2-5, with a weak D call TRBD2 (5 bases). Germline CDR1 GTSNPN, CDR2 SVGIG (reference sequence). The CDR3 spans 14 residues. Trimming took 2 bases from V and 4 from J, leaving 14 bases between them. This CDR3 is CAWSWVRGGETQYF. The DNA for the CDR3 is TGTGCCTGGAGTTGGGTTCGTGGAGGAGAGACCCAGTACTTC.

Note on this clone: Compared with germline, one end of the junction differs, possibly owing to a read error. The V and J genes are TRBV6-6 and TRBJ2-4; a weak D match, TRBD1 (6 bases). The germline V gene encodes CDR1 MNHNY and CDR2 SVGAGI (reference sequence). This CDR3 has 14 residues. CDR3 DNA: TGTGCCAGCACTTACAGGGTTGCCAAAAACATTCAGTACTTC. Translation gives CASTYRVAKNIQYF.

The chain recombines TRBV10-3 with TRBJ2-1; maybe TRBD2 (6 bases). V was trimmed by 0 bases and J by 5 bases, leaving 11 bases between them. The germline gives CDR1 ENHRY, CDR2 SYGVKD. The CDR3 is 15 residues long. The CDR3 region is CAISESGLANNEQFF. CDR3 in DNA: TGTGCCATCAGTGAGTCGGGTCTAGCGAACAATGAGCAGTTCTTC.

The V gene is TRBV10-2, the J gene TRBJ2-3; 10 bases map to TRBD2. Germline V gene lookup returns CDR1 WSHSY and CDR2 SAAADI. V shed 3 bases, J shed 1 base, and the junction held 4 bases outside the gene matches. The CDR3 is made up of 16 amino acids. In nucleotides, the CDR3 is TGCGCCAGCAGTGAACCCGGGACTAGCGGCACAGATACGCAGTATTTT. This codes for CASSEPGTSGTDTQYF.